This paragraph covers one T cell receptor beta chain sequence. Antigen: not known. These data originate in a study of blood T cells in healthy people across ages. Whole-study findings and limits: Investigators viewed diversity estimates from one million T cells as underestimates, the study reported. Comparison with aged donors showed that long-lived donors had more naive CD4+ cells and higher diversity. The recorded TCR beta diversity per million T cells decreased in a roughly linear manner with age.

With a J-beta primer mix and a sample-barcoded 5' primer, a second PCR ran 7 to 11 cycles. TCRdb ran MiXCR on the 5' RACE reads and lists one entry per CDR3 protein. The profile shows about 1.1 million distinct CDR3 sequences, around two fifths of them singletons. Every donor contributed about 10 milliliters of peripheral blood by blood draw. The sample was blood. The TCR sequence derives from a man aged 18 to 30 in good health.

CDR3 nucleotides: TGCGCCAGCAGCTTGGCGGCCCCGGATAATGAGCAGTTCTTC. It encodes CASSLAAPDNEQFF. The rearrangement joins TRBV5-1 to TRBJ2-1; D remains unclear. Deletions cut 0 bases from V and 7 bases from J, with 11 bases between. The V gene's germline CDR1 is SGHRS and CDR2 YFSETQ. The length of the CDR3 is 14 residues.